The 30 T cell receptor beta chains listed next were all sequenced from one sample in a study of blood T cell repertoires in COVID-19. Libraries were prepared by immunoSEQ multiplex PCR; TCRdb keeps only in-frame clonotypes and omits some of them. This table has 150,000 to 200,000 clones, 80% to 85% appearing once. Sample: PBMCs or T cells enriched from blood (not recorded which). The source of these receptors is a woman aged 45 to 65 who had recovered from COVID-19.

The chain carries TRBV5-1 and TRBJ2-1; 9 bases map to TRBD2. V dropped 0 bases and J dropped 5; count of bases not matched to a gene: 3. The CDR3 is 15 residues long. Looked up from germline, CDR1 is SGHRS and CDR2 is YFSETQ. The CDR3 nucleotides read TGCGCCAGCAGCTTGGGGCTAGCGGGAAACAATGAGCAGTTCTTC. It specifies CASSLGLAGNNEQFF. The complete variable domain, with remaining parts taken from reference TRBV5-1 and TRBJ2-1, reads KAGVTQTPRYLIKTRGQQVTLSCSPISGHRSVSWYQQTPGQGLQFLFEYFSETQRNKGNFPGRFSGRQFSNSRSEMNVSTLELGDSALYLCASSLGLAGNNEQFFGPGTRLTVL.

CDR3 sequence: CASSILTGRNEQFF. DNA for the CDR3: TGTGCCAGTAGTATCCTTACAGGCCGGAATGAGCAGTTCTTC. The rearrangement links TRBV19 to TRBJ2-1; TRBD1 might be the D (5 bases). This CDR3 spans 14 amino acids. The germline gives CDR1 LNHDA, CDR2 SQIVND (reference sequence). The V and J ends lost 3 bases and 7 bases respectively, with 13 bases between them. Supplemented by reference TRBV19 and TRBJ2-1, the full variable domain reads DGGITQSPKYLFRKEGQNVTLSCEQNLNHDAMYWYRQDPGQGLRLIYYSQIVNDFQKGDIAEGYSVSREKKESFPLTVTSAQKNPTAFYLCASSILTGRNEQFFGPGTRLTVL.

CDR3 region: CASSPRLAGGSDTQYF. The CDR3 coding sequence is TGTGCCAGCTCACCACGCCTAGCGGGGGGGTCTGATACGCAGTATTTT. The chain carries TRBV18 and TRBJ2-3, with TRBD2 identical over 12 bases. Trimming at V came to 1 base and at J to 6 bases, leaving 5 bases not matched to a gene. Germline CDR1 KGHSH, CDR2 LQKENI. The CDR3 consists of 16 residues.

Points on this clone: Other DNA sequences in the sample encode the same CDR3. The chain combines TRBV6-5 with TRBJ2-7; TRBD2 aligns across 14 bases. The junction had 2 bases not matched to a gene; V was cut back by 6 bases and J by 4 bases. The CDR3 extends over 14 amino acids. The germline CDR1 and CDR2 sequences are MNHEY and SVGAGI. In DNA form, the CDR3 reads TGTGCCAGCAGAGGGACTAGCGGGAGTTACGAGCAGTACTTC. Translation: CASRGTSGSYEQYF.

J is TRBJ2-2 and V is TRBV6-2 or TRBV6-3; TRBD1 aligns across 10 bases. Germline CDR1 reads MNHEY; CDR2 reads SVGEGT. The CDR3 length is 16 residues. V trimming: 4 bases; J trimming: 5 bases; junction bases outside the gene matches: 7. CDR3 in amino acids: CASSFRDRGETGELFF. The CDR3 coding sequence is TGTGCCAGCAGTTTCCGGGACAGGGGAGAGACCGGGGAGCTGTTTTTT.

The DNA for the CDR3 is TGTGCCAGCAGCTCGGATTTTTGGGGACAGGATTCACCCCTCCACTTT. The encoded protein is CASSSDFWGQDSPLHF. This sequence joins TRBV11-3 and TRBJ1-6; 8 nucleotides agree with TRBD1. With V trimmed by 4 bases and J by 8 bases, 10 bases remained unmatched. From germline, CDR1 is SGHNT and CDR2 YENEEA. The CDR3 has 16 residues.

The chain employs TRBV9 and TRBJ2-7, with TRBD2 matching 9 bases. Germline V gene lookup returns CDR1 SGDLS and CDR2 YYNGEE. The trim removed 3 bases at V and 3 bases at J, leaving 4 bases unmatched. The CDR3 is 14 amino acids. The CDR3 spells CASSAPSGNYEQYF. CDR3 coding DNA: TGTGCCAGCAGCGCCCCTAGCGGGAACTACGAGCAGTACTTC.

The J gene is TRBJ2-4, the V gene TRBV2, with D tentatively TRBD1 (6 bases). This CDR3 is 13 amino acids long. Trimming took 5 bases from V and 6 from J, leaving 11 bases between them. CDR1 is SNHLY, CDR2 FYNNEI, per germline. The DNA of the CDR3 is TGTGCCAGCAGTACAGGGTTGGGAAACATTCAGTACTTC. This encodes CASSTGLGNIQYF.

V usage is TRBV28 and J usage is TRBJ1-1; D ambiguous. Germline CDR1 and CDR2: MDHEN and SYDVKM. Trimming pared 5 bases from V and 3 bases from J, leaving 7 bases between. The CDR3 runs to 12 residues. For the CDR3, the DNA is TGTGCCAGCAGTCCCACTTACACTGAAGCTTTCTTT. It encodes CASSPTYTEAFF.

CDR3 loop: CASRRLAGGTTDTQYF. In DNA, the CDR3 is TGTGCCAGCAGACGACTAGCGGGAGGCACCACAGATACGCAGTATTTT. The chain joins TRBV7-6 to TRBJ2-3; 13 bases align to TRBD2. Trimming at V came to 6 bases and at J to 2 bases, leaving 5 bases not matched to a gene. There are 16 residues in the CDR3. Germline CDR1 is SGHVS and CDR2 is FNYEAQ.

V is TRBV5-6 and J is TRBJ1-2; TRBD1 agrees at 8 bases. This CDR3 comprises 14 residues. Germline trimming cut 8 bases from V and 2 bases from J; bases unmatched to any gene: 8. The germline gives CDR1 SGHDT, CDR2 YYEEEE. The CDR3 DNA follows: TGTGCCAGTACCGGACAGGGTTCCAACTATGGCTACACCTTC. Translated: CASTGQGSNYGYTF.

V usage is TRBV5-4 and J usage is TRBJ2-2, with D possibly TRBD2 on 6 matching bases. This CDR3 spans 16 amino acids. CDR1 is SGHNT, CDR2 YYREEE, per germline (reference sequence). With 2 bases removed from V and 0 bases from J, the gap between germline ends came to 11 bases. As DNA, the CDR3 is TGTGCCAGCAGCTTCGGGAGCGGATCGAACACCGGGGAGCTGTTTTTT. Its translation: CASSFGSGSNTGELFF.

The genes are TRBV5-1 and TRBJ2-7; weak D call: TRBD1 (6 bases). V lost 0 bases and J lost 4, with 8 bases in between. Germline lookup yields CDR1 SGHRS and CDR2 YFSETQ. This CDR3 spans 13 amino acids. The CDR3 coding sequence is TGCGCCAGCAGCTTGGTCAGGGGTTACGAGCAGTACTTC. Translated, it gives CASSLVRGYEQYF.

This chain uses TRBV7-2 with TRBJ1-3, with 7 bases matching TRBD1. This CDR3 is 16 amino acids long. Per germline, CDR1 SGHTA and CDR2 FQGNSA. The trim removed 5 bases at V and 0 bases at J, leaving 7 bases unmatched. The CDR3 DNA sequence: TGTGCCAGCAGCGTGACAGGGACCATCTCTGGAAACACCATATATTTT. Protein: CASSVTGTISGNTIYF. The entire variable domain, with the rest obtained from reference TRBV7-2 and TRBJ1-3, is as follows: GAGVSQSPSNKVTEKGKDVELRCDPISGHTALYWYRQSLGQGLEFLIYFQGNSAPDKSGLPSDRFSAERTGGSVSTLTIQRTQQEDSAVYLCASSVTGTISGNTIYFGEGSWLTVV.

This clone was observed many times. V is TRBV19 and J is TRBJ2-7; TRBD1 matches at 7 bases. The CDR3 loop spans 15 amino acids. Germline CDR1 and CDR2: LNHDA and SQIVND (reference sequence). The trim removed 5 bases at V and 3 bases at J, leaving 10 bases unmatched. The CDR3 is CASSYRGSGFYEQYF. Written as DNA, the CDR3 is TGTGCCAGTAGTTACAGGGGTTCGGGGTTCTACGAGCAGTACTTC.

This clone was found a few times. The CDR3: CASSQDGGAGPPEQYF. The CDR3 nucleotides are TGTGCCAGCAGCCAAGATGGGGGGGCAGGACCCCCCGAGCAGTACTTC. The chain joins TRBV4-2 to TRBJ2-7, with D perhaps TRBD2 (7 bases). This CDR3 is built from 16 residues. Germline loops: CDR1 LGHNA, CDR2 YNFKEQ. V lost 0 bases and J 6 bases, leaving 18 bases between the germline ends.

The rearrangement links TRBV4-1 to TRBJ1-1; D possibly corresponds to TRBD1 (5 bases). The CDR3 contains 16 residues. Germline V CDR1 and CDR2: MGHRA, YSYEKL. V was shortened by 2 bases and J by 6 bases, with 19 bases between the two germline ends. The CDR3 loop is CASSQPNGGAGAEAFF. The CDR3 DNA follows: TGCGCCAGCAGCCAACCTAACGGCGGGGCGGGAGCTGAAGCTTTCTTT.

J is TRBJ2-5 and V is TRBV5-1, with D possibly matching TRBD2 (6 bases). Germline V gives CDR1 SGHRS, CDR2 YFSETQ. V lost 0 bases and J 3 bases, leaving 15 bases between the germline ends. The CDR3 runs 16 residues. The CDR3 region has the DNA TGCGCCAGCAGCTTGGGGGACCCCGGGAGAAAAGAGACCCAGTACTTC. Encoded protein: CASSLGDPGRKETQYF.

The gene calls are TRBV5-1 and TRBJ1-2; maybe TRBD1 (6 bases). The V end was cut by 1 base, the J end by 10 bases, with 17 bases between. CDR1 SGHRS and CDR2 YFSETQ come from the germline V gene. The CDR3 consists of 14 residues. The CDR3 loop is CASSLTPDRTHYTF. CDR3 nucleotides: TGCGCCAGCAGCTTGACGCCCGACAGGACCCACTACACCTTC.

V gene TRBV12-3 or TRBV12-4 combines with J gene TRBJ2-1; maybe TRBD1 (6 bases). The CDR3 extends over 13 amino acids. The ends were cut back, 5 bases at V and 5 bases at J, with 10 bases in the middle. CDR3 sequence reads: CASSRDTHNEQFF. The CDR3 DNA reads as TGTGCCAGCAGTCGGGACACTCACAATGAGCAGTTCTTC.

The table lists this clone with a count of one. The chain joins TRBV11-3 to TRBJ1-6; D is undetermined. The CDR3 sequence is 16 residues long. The germline CDR1 and CDR2 sequences are SGHNT and YENEEA. V lost 0 bases, J lost 0 bases, and 6 bases lay in between. Written as DNA, the CDR3 is TGTGCCAGCAGCTTAGACGGGTTCTCCTATAATTCACCCCTCCACTTT. Translating it yields CASSLDGFSYNSPLHF. Full variable domain (outside the CDR3, taken from reference TRBV11-3 and TRBJ1-6): EAGVVQSPRYKIIEKKQPVAFWCNPISGHNTLYWYLQNLGQGPELLIRYENEEAVDDSQLPKDRFSAERLKGVDSTLKIQPAELGDSAVYLCASSLDGFSYNSPLHFGNGTRLTVT.

This clone was seen only once. The rearrangement uses TRBV6-2 or TRBV6-3 and TRBJ1-1, with 8 bases lining up with TRBD1. The V gene's germline CDR1 is MNHEY and CDR2 SVGEGT. The V and J ends lost 2 bases and 0 bases, in that order; junction bases with no gene match: 8. CDR3 length: 17 residues. CDR3 residues: CASSYPSRDRLNTEAFF. As DNA, the CDR3 is TGTGCCAGCAGTTACCCGAGCCGGGACAGGCTGAACACTGAAGCTTTCTTT.

V gene TRBV11-2 combines with J gene TRBJ2-7, with D possibly being TRBD2 (6 bases). This CDR3 is 13 amino acids long. Germline V lookup: CDR1 SGHAT, CDR2 FQNNGV. V was trimmed by 3 bases and J by 7 bases, leaving 13 bases between them. The CDR3 nucleotides are TGTGCCAGCAGCTTCCGGTCTAGCGTAGAGCAGTACTTC. It encodes CASSFRSSVEQYF. Combining the CDR3 with reference TRBV11-2 and TRBJ2-7 gives the whole variable domain EAGVAQSPRYKIIEKRQSVAFWCNPISGHATLYWYQQILGQGPKLLIQFQNNGVVDDSQLPKDRFSAERLKGVDSTLKIQPAKLEDSAVYLCASSFRSSVEQYFGPGTRLTVT.

The V call is TRBV3-1 (or the pseudogene TRBV3-2), the J call TRBJ1-3; D gene uncertain. The CDR3 is made up of 12 amino acids. Trimming left V 3 bases short and J 4 bases short, with 4 bases between. Germline V lookup: CDR1 LGHDT, CDR2 YNNKEL (reference sequence). The chain's CDR3 is CASSHVGNTIYF. Here the CDR3 DNA reads TGTGCCAGCAGCCATGTAGGAAACACCATATATTTT.

This clone was recorded once. The gene calls are TRBV7-2 and TRBJ2-5, with 7 nucleotides matching TRBD2. CDR3 size: 15 residues. The V gene end was trimmed by 5 bases and the J gene end by 4 bases; junction bases not matched to a gene: 10. Germline V CDR1 and CDR2: SGHTA, FQGNSA. The CDR3 sequence is CASSRGGVRGETQYF. CDR3 DNA sequence: TGTGCCAGCAGCCGTGGGGGGGTTAGGGGAGAGACCCAGTACTTC.

The gene calls are TRBV12-5 and TRBJ1-2, with unresolved D. The germline V gene encodes CDR1 LGHNT and CDR2 FRNRAP. This CDR3 comprises 14 residues. The CDR3 DNA follows: TGTGCCCCTTGTGGAACTGGGCACCTCTATGGCTACACCTTC. Translation gives CAPCGTGHLYGYTF.

V usage is TRBV6-2 or TRBV6-3 and J usage is TRBJ2-1, with TRBD2 identical over 15 bases. The CDR3 is 18 residues long. Germline V lookup: CDR1 MNHEY, CDR2 SVGEGT. V gave up 2 bases and J gave up 1 base; unmatched junction bases: 3. CDR3 amino acids: CASSYIGLAGGSYNEQFF. The DNA for the CDR3 is TGTGCCAGCAGTTACATCGGACTAGCGGGAGGGTCCTACAATGAGCAGTTCTTC.

The rearrangement uses TRBV12-3 or TRBV12-4 and TRBJ1-5; D possibly corresponds to TRBD1 (5 bases). The V end lost 4 bases, the J end lost 6 bases, and 7 bases lay between the germline ends. The CDR3 has 12 residues. The CDR3 region has the DNA TGTGCCAGCAGTTCCCAGGGTCAGCCCCAGCATTTT. This sequence encodes CASSSQGQPQHF.

This chain connects TRBV7-9 to TRBJ2-3; 9 bases align to TRBD2. Losses at the gene ends were 0 bases for V and 1 base for J; bases not matched to a gene: 2. In germline, CDR1 is SEHNR, CDR2 FQNEAQ (reference sequence). This CDR3 comprises 16 residues. CDR3 protein: CASSLASSGGTDTQYF. The DNA for the CDR3 is TGTGCCAGCAGCTTAGCCTCTAGCGGGGGCACAGATACGCAGTATTTT.

The genes are TRBV11-2 and TRBJ2-2, with D unresolved. CDR1 and CDR2 (germline): SGHAT, FQNNGV. The CDR3 length is 15 residues. Trimming shortened V by 4 bases and J by 1 base, and 10 bases separated the two germline ends. The CDR3 reads CASSWQALNTGELFF. The CDR3 nucleotides read TGTGCCAGCAGCTGGCAGGCGCTGAACACCGGGGAGCTGTTTTTT.